Listed below are T cell receptor beta chains from one sample, sequenced in a study of cytomegalovirus exposure and HLA in healthy donors. The protocol was immunoSEQ multiplex PCR, while the TCRdb copy is restricted to in-frame clones and leaves out a portion. The sample includes approximately 150,000 clones, roughly nine tenths of them seen just once. The sample comprised PBMCs. These receptors originate from a woman in her 30s in good health and CMV-seronegative. The CDR3 runs from the conserved cysteine through the conserved F or W. Fields, in order: CDR3 DNA, CDR3 protein, clone size, V gene, D gene, J gene. A D gene is named only where the DNA matches it firmly. Not every row has a clone size; where given, it reads once, few, many or a size class.

CDR3 DNA: TGTGCCAGCAGCCCCCTAGAGGAGACCCAGTACTTC
CDR3 protein: CASSPLEETQYF
clone size: NA
V gene: TRBV14
D gene: NA
J gene: TRBJ2-5

CDR3 DNA: TGTGCCAGCAGCCAACCATCCGATCTAGCGGGAGGCCACAATGAGCAGTTCTTC
CDR3 protein: CASSQPSDLAGGHNEQFF
clone size: NA
V gene: TRBV11-3
D gene: TRBD2
J gene: TRBJ2-1

CDR3 DNA: TGTGCCAGCAGTCCCGACAGGGGCTCCTACAATGAGCAGTTCTTC
CDR3 protein: CASSPDRGSYNEQFF
clone size: once
V gene: TRBV27
D gene: TRBD1
J gene: TRBJ2-1

CDR3 DNA: TGCAGCGTTGAAGGGGACAGGGGGGCGGGGGCCAACGTCCTGACTTTC
CDR3 protein: CSVEGDRGAGANVLTF
clone size: once
V gene: TRBV29-1
D gene: TRBD1
J gene: TRBJ2-6

CDR3 DNA: TGCGCCAGCAGCTCTGGACTAGCGGGGGCCAATGAGCAGTTCTTC
CDR3 protein: CASSSGLAGANEQFF
clone size: NA
V gene: TRBV5-1
D gene: TRBD2
J gene: TRBJ2-1

CDR3 DNA: TGTGCCAGCAGTCCGCCGGGACAGGGGGCCTATGAGCAGTTCTTC
CDR3 protein: CASSPPGQGAYEQFF
clone size: NA
V gene: TRBV28
D gene: TRBD1
J gene: TRBJ2-1

CDR3 DNA: TGCAGCCTCAAGTCCGGGGATACGCAGTATTTT
CDR3 protein: CSLKSGDTQYF
clone size: NA
V gene: TRBV29-1
D gene: NA
J gene: TRBJ2-3

CDR3 DNA: TGTGCCAGCAGCTCCCGACAAGGACAGGGCTACGAGCAGTACTTC
CDR3 protein: CASSSRQGQGYEQYF
clone size: NA
V gene: TRBV7-9
D gene: TRBD1
J gene: TRBJ2-7

CDR3 DNA: TGTGCCAGCAGCGTACTTGGCACAGATACGCAGTATTTT
CDR3 protein: CASSVLGTDTQYF
clone size: NA
V gene: TRBV9
D gene: NA
J gene: TRBJ2-3

CDR3 DNA: TGTGCCAGCAGCTTTGGGCCCCGAGCCTACGAGCAGTACTTC
CDR3 protein: CASSFGPRAYEQYF
clone size: NA
V gene: TRBV11-2
D gene: NA
J gene: TRBJ2-7

CDR3 DNA: TGTGCCACCAGCAGAGATCGGGGAGGGAGCAATGAGCAGTTCTTC
CDR3 protein: CATSRDRGGSNEQFF
clone size: NA
V gene: TRBV15
D gene: TRBD2
J gene: TRBJ2-1

CDR3 DNA: TGCAGCGTCGCCGGGACAGGGTCAGATACGCAGTATTTT
CDR3 protein: CSVAGTGSDTQYF
clone size: once
V gene: TRBV29-1
D gene: TRBD1
J gene: TRBJ2-3

CDR3 DNA: TGTGCCAGCAGCCAAGAAGATAGTGGGACAGGGTATCAGCCCCAGCATTTT
CDR3 protein: CASSQEDSGTGYQPQHF
clone size: NA
V gene: TRBV14
D gene: TRBD1
J gene: TRBJ1-5

CDR3 DNA: TGTGCCAGCAGCCAGCGGCTCCAAGAGACCCAGTACTTC
CDR3 protein: CASSQRLQETQYF
clone size: NA
V gene: TRBV7-7
D gene: NA
J gene: TRBJ2-5

CDR3 DNA: TGTGCCATAATGAACTTTTTGGCAGGAACTGAAGCTTTCTTT
CDR3 protein: CAIMNFLAGTEAFF
clone size: NA
V gene: TRBV19
D gene: NA
J gene: TRBJ1-1

CDR3 DNA: TGCGCCAGCAGCGGGACTAGCGGGAGGACCTCATGGGAGCAGTACTTC
CDR3 protein: CASSGTSGRTSWEQYF
clone size: NA
V gene: TRBV10-1
D gene: TRBD2
J gene: TRBJ2-7

CDR3 DNA: TGTGCCAGCAGTCCCTACAGGGGAGATGGCACTGAAGCTTTCTTT
CDR3 protein: CASSPYRGDGTEAFF
clone size: few
V gene: TRBV6-1
D gene: TRBD1
J gene: TRBJ1-1

CDR3 DNA: TGTGCCAGTAGCGTAGGGGGCCCCATCTACGAGCAGTACTTC
CDR3 protein: CASSVGGPIYEQYF
clone size: NA
V gene: TRBV9
D gene: TRBD1
J gene: TRBJ2-7

CDR3 DNA: TGTGCCAGCAGCTGGCAGGGGGCCTTGAACACTGAAGCTTTCTTT
CDR3 protein: CASSWQGALNTEAFF
clone size: NA
V gene: TRBV5-4
D gene: TRBD1
J gene: TRBJ1-1

CDR3 DNA: TGTGCCAGTAGTATAGATAGGACTTTGGGGACCGGGGAGCTGTTTTTT
CDR3 protein: CASSIDRTLGTGELFF
clone size: NA
V gene: TRBV19
D gene: NA
J gene: TRBJ2-2

CDR3 DNA: TGTGCCAGTAGTATAGAGGCGGTATCCTACGAGCAGTACTTC
CDR3 protein: CASSIEAVSYEQYF
clone size: NA
V gene: TRBV19
D gene: NA
J gene: TRBJ2-7

CDR3 DNA: TGTGCCAGCAGCTTGGGGCACAGGGCCCTGAACACTGAAGCTTTCTTT
CDR3 protein: CASSLGHRALNTEAFF
clone size: NA
V gene: TRBV11-2
D gene: NA
J gene: TRBJ1-1

CDR3 DNA: TGTGCCAGCAGTGAAAGGGGTTCCGCCTACAATGAGCAGTTCTTC
CDR3 protein: CASSERGSAYNEQFF
clone size: NA
V gene: TRBV28
D gene: NA
J gene: TRBJ2-1

CDR3 DNA: TGTGCCAGCAGTTACTTCCCCCAGGGTTCCTACAATGAGCAGTTCTTC
CDR3 protein: CASSYFPQGSYNEQFF
clone size: NA
V gene: TRBV6-5
D gene: NA
J gene: TRBJ2-1

CDR3 DNA: TGTGCCAGCAGCTTGGTGGGGACAGGGGGCGCGGGCTACACCTTC
CDR3 protein: CASSLVGTGGAGYTF
clone size: NA
V gene: TRBV5-6
D gene: TRBD1
J gene: TRBJ1-2

CDR3 DNA: TGCGCCAGCAGCTTGTCTGGGGGAGGGGGCACAGATACGCAGTATTTT
CDR3 protein: CASSLSGGGGTDTQYF
clone size: NA
V gene: TRBV5-1
D gene: TRBD2
J gene: TRBJ2-3

CDR3 DNA: TGCGCCAGCAGCTTGGCGACTACACAGGGATCTGGAAACACCATATATTTT
CDR3 protein: CASSLATTQGSGNTIYF
clone size: NA
V gene: TRBV5-1
D gene: NA
J gene: TRBJ1-3

CDR3 DNA: TGTGCCAGCAGCCAAGGGTTTGGGGGGGCCGGGGCTAGCACAGATACGCAGTATTTT
CDR3 protein: CASSQGFGGAGASTDTQYF
clone size: NA
V gene: TRBV7-2
D gene: NA
J gene: TRBJ2-3

CDR3 DNA: TGTGCCAGCAGTTTCAGGGTTCCTAGCTCCTACAATGAGCAGTTCTTC
CDR3 protein: CASSFRVPSSYNEQFF
clone size: NA
V gene: TRBV27
D gene: NA
J gene: TRBJ2-1

CDR3 DNA: TGTGCCAGCAGGCTAAGCGGGAGTGTAGGTGAGCAGTACTTC
CDR3 protein: CASRLSGSVGEQYF
clone size: once
V gene: TRBV14
D gene: TRBD2
J gene: TRBJ2-7

CDR3 DNA: TGTGCCAGCAGTGAGGAGGGCAGGGGGAATATTCAGCCCCAGCATTTT
CDR3 protein: CASSEEGRGNIQPQHF
clone size: NA
V gene: TRBV6-1
D gene: TRBD1
J gene: TRBJ1-5

CDR3 DNA: TGTGCCAGCAGCTTCGTGAACACGAACACCGGGGAGCTGTTTTTT
CDR3 protein: CASSFVNTNTGELFF
clone size: NA
V gene: TRBV5-4
D gene: NA
J gene: TRBJ2-2

CDR3 DNA: TGTGCCAGCAGCCCCAAGGGGGGACAGGGGCTTGATGAAGCTTTCTTT
CDR3 protein: CASSPKGGQGLDEAFF
clone size: few
V gene: TRBV7-9
D gene: TRBD1
J gene: TRBJ1-1